Below, one T cell receptor (beta chain) is given with its context. Its antigen is still unknown. Other DNA variants within this sample encode the same CDR3. Each of the patients experienced relapse following autologous stem cell transplantation, and their brentuximab vedotin exposure differed. TCRdb keeps only in-frame clones here, not all; method: immunoSEQ multiplex PCR. The sample holds about 100,000 clones, over 80% seen once. These data belong to a study of PD-1 blockade in classical Hodgkin lymphoma. Regarding the study as a whole: The authors excluded patients who started nivolumab under 1 year after ASCT. Compared with baseline, CD4+ but not CD8+ TCR diversity had risen significantly by C4D1. Diminished baseline TCR diversity has been reported in newly diagnosed patients relative to healthy donors.

Germline assignment: CDR1 SEHNR and CDR2 FQNEAQ (reference sequence). V lost 0 bases and J 4 bases, leaving 5 bases between the germline ends. The CDR3 length is 13 residues. The origin of this receptor is a human donor with classical Hodgkin lymphoma. Sequencing was performed on peripheral blood mononuclear cells (PBMCs), taken at baseline. J is TRBJ2-3 and V is TRBV7-9; unclear D gene. In DNA, the CDR3 is TGTGCCAGCAGCTTAGCGGGCGCAGATACGCAGTATTTT. Protein sequence: CASSLAGADTQYF.